This T cell receptor (beta chain) was captured in a study of blood T cell repertoires in COVID-19. Study details: The United States, Italy and Spain supplied acute and convalescent COVID-19 samples.

In the original workflow: Estimation of nucleated cell counts relied on the amplification of reference gene primers. Here immunoSEQ multiplex PCR was the method, and the copy in TCRdb shows in-frame clones only, minus some. D and trimming come from the DNA, and the V and J calls and clone size come from that table. The table has over 75,000 clones, around 78% seen once. The CDR3 is 16 amino acids. The V segment lost 3 bases and the J segment 8 bases; nucleotides outside the gene matches: 10. Looked up from germline, CDR1 is SGHTA and CDR2 is FQGNSA. The sample taken for sequencing was peripheral blood. The V and J genes are TRBV7-2 and TRBJ1-4; the match to TRBD1 covers 9 bases. The TCR originated in a human donor in a cohort sampled during active COVID-19. CDR3 nucleotide sequence: TGTGCCAGCAGCTTGGTACAGGGGGCGGTAGGGGAAAAACTGTTTTTT. The encoded protein is CASSLVQGAVGEKLFF.